These T cell receptor beta chains were read from a single sample in a study of T cells after yellow fever vaccination. TCRdb reprocessed the 5' RACE reads with MiXCR, giving one entry per CDR3 protein. The profile shows fewer than 450,000 distinct CDR3 sequences, roughly 8% of them singletons. The sample in question was PBMCs, obtained roughly 45 days after the first yellow fever vaccination. These TCRs come from a man aged 18 to 29 who received the YFV17D yellow fever vaccine. Each CDR3 is given with its conserved first and last residue. A D gene is named only where the DNA matches it firmly. Some rows mark clone size as missing; the rest say once, few, many or name a class of expanded clone.

v_call,j_call,d_call,clone_size,cdr3_length,cdr3_aa,cdr3_nt
TRBV12-3/TRBV12-4,TRBJ2-1,-,-,13,CASSFQLGREQFF,TGTGCCAGCAGTTTCCAGCTAGGGCGTGAGCAGTTCTTC
TRBV29-1,TRBJ2-3,-,many,14,CSVGWGGHTDTQYF,TGCAGCGTTGGATGGGGCGGACACACAGATACGCAGTATTTT
TRBV12-3/TRBV12-4,TRBJ2-5,-,-,14,CASRPGHNQETQYF,TGTGCCAGCAGACCGGGACACAACCAAGAGACCCAGTACTTC
TRBV20-1,TRBJ2-1,TRBD2,few,13,CSPGSGGTNEQFF,TGCAGCCCAGGTAGCGGGGGGACCAATGAGCAGTTCTTC
TRBV13,TRBJ2-7,-,few,14,CASSLVQSSYEQYF,TGTGCCAGCAGCTTAGTTCAGAGCTCCTACGAGCAGTACTTC
TRBV19,TRBJ2-3,-,many,15,CASNSYFEGGDTQYF,TGTGCCAGTAACTCATATTTTGAGGGGGGGGATACGCAGTATTTT
TRBV7-3,TRBJ2-1,TRBD2,many,14,CASSLLAASNEQFF,TGTGCCAGCAGCTTACTAGCGGCGAGCAATGAGCAGTTCTTC
TRBV5-1,TRBJ1-3,TRBD1,-,17,CASSPDGTAPPGNTIYF,TGCGCCAGCAGCCCCGATGGGACAGCCCCTCCGGGAAACACCATATATTTT
TRBV5-1,TRBJ2-1,-,-,17,CASSPAPGSRGYNEQFF,TGCGCCAGCAGCCCGGCGCCGGGCAGCCGGGGCTACAATGAGCAGTTCTTC
TRBV5-1,TRBJ2-5,-,few,13,CASSSSPVETQYF,TGCGCCAGCAGCTCTTCCCCCGTAGAGACCCAGTACTTC
TRBV10-3,TRBJ2-5,-,many,15,CAIRGDRLYQETQYF,TGTGCCATCAGGGGGGACCGCTTGTACCAAGAGACCCAGTACTTC
TRBV12-3/TRBV12-4,TRBJ1-1,-,-,11,CASRISGEPFF,TGTGCCAGCAGGATCTCAGGGGAACCTTTCTTT
TRBV7-2,TRBJ2-3,TRBD1,few,14,CASIRTGPADTQYF,TGTGCCAGCATCCGGACAGGGCCAGCAGATACGCAGTATTTT
TRBV9,TRBJ1-2,-,few,15,CASSVEPKANYGYTF,TGTGCCAGCAGCGTAGAACCCAAGGCTAACTATGGCTACACCTTC
TRBV20-1,TRBJ2-2,TRBD2,few,18,CSARGLAGGSANTGELFF,TGCAGTGCTAGAGGGCTAGCGGGGGGGTCGGCGAACACCGGGGAGCTGTTTTTT
TRBV27,TRBJ1-6,-,-,12,CASSQGRSPLHF,TGTGCCAGCAGTCAAGGTCGTTCACCCCTCCACTTT
TRBV4-1,TRBJ1-3,-,few,16,CASSLMPRGSGNTIYF,TGCGCCAGCAGCCTCATGCCACGGGGCTCTGGAAACACCATATATTTT
TRBV7-9,TRBJ1-5,-,-,14,CASSSTGYGQPQHF,TGTGCCAGCAGCTCAACAGGGTATGGTCAGCCCCAGCATTTT
TRBV5-1,TRBJ1-5,-,few,16,CASSPGGGLGNQPQHF,TGCGCCAGCAGCCCTGGGGGGGGCTTGGGCAATCAGCCCCAGCATTTT
TRBV7-2,TRBJ1-6,TRBD1,-,17,CASSLVGTGGYNSPLHF,TGTGCCAGCAGCTTAGTTGGGACAGGGGGCTATAATTCACCCCTCCACTTT
TRBV6-2/TRBV6-3,TRBJ2-1,-,-,13,CASRLGRGIEQFF,TGTGCCAGCAGGCTGGGTCGAGGGATTGAGCAGTTCTTC
TRBV20-1,TRBJ1-5,-,-,13,CSARPQGSQPQHF,TGCAGTGCTAGGCCCCAGGGAAGTCAGCCCCAGCATTTT
TRBV4-3,TRBJ2-3,-,-,15,CASSQGRAWTDTQYF,TGCGCCAGCAGCCAAGGTCGAGCGTGGACAGATACGCAGTATTTT
TRBV5-4,TRBJ2-1,-,-,15,CASSLSSGGPREQFF,TGTGCCAGCAGCTTGTCCTCCGGGGGGCCTAGGGAGCAGTTCTTC
TRBV12-3/TRBV12-4,TRBJ2-5,-,many,14,CASSLLLDQETQYF,TGTGCCAGCAGTTTGTTGCTAGACCAAGAGACCCAGTACTTC
TRBV20-1,TRBJ1-4,-,-,13,CSARDGPNEKLFF,TGCAGTGCTAGAGACGGACCGAATGAAAAACTGTTTTTT
TRBV9,TRBJ2-3,-,few,16,CASSVGGDSSTDTQYF,TGTGCCAGCAGCGTAGGGGGGGATTCGAGCACAGATACGCAGTATTTT
TRBV5-1,TRBJ1-1,-,many,15,CASQLGVTGNAEAFF,TGCGCCAGCCAGCTTGGGGTAACAGGTAACGCTGAAGCTTTCTTT
TRBV29-1,TRBJ2-5,-,-,13,CSVVGGFQETQYF,TGCAGCGTTGTCGGGGGTTTCCAAGAGACCCAGTACTTC
TRBV5-4,TRBJ2-7,-,-,12,CASSVDPNEQYF,TGTGCCAGCAGCGTAGATCCCAACGAGCAGTACTTC
TRBV6-4,TRBJ2-1,TRBD2,few,15,CASSESGGLYNEQFF,TGTGCCAGCAGTGAGTCGGGGGGGCTTTACAATGAGCAGTTCTTC
TRBV7-9,TRBJ2-7,-,-,13,CASSLDLNRDVHF,TGTGCCAGCAGCTTAGACCTCAACAGGGACGTGCACTTC
TRBV5-1,TRBJ2-1,-,many,13,CASSLGTYNEQFF,TGCGCCAGCAGCCTGGGGACTTACAATGAGCAGTTCTTC